What follows is one T cell receptor beta chain and its context. Its specificity is unknown. The assay was immunoSEQ multiplex PCR, and TCRdb's table has in-frame clones only and misses some. In the table there are under 2,500,000 clones, around 95% of which are singletons. These data belong to a study of shared clonotypes between healthy human individuals. Broader study findings: In contrast to clonotypes shared by all four donors, non-shared clonotypes had lower generation probabilities.

The CDR3 consists of 15 residues. Looked up from germline, CDR1 is MDHEN and CDR2 is SYDVKM. Trimming removed 2 bases at V and 5 bases at J, with 12 bases between. The chain links TRBV28 to TRBJ1-4, with D possibly being TRBD1 (5 bases). This TCR was recovered from a man between 18 and 29 years old in good health. The sample taken for sequencing was naive CD4+ T cells sorted from blood. Specified subset: CD45RA+ positively selected. This chain's CDR3 is CASSLEQALNEKLFF. In DNA form, the CDR3 reads TGTGCCAGCAGTTTAGAACAGGCCCTAAATGAAAAACTGTTTTTT.